Shown below are 5 T cell receptor beta chains from a single sample sequenced in a study of blood T cell repertoires in COVID-19. Libraries were prepared by immunoSEQ multiplex PCR; TCRdb keeps only in-frame clonotypes and omits some of them. Of a few hundred thousand clones in the sample, roughly 88% were seen once. The sequencing input was peripheral blood. These receptors came from a woman aged 35 to 49 who had recovered from COVID-19.

The rearrangement links TRBV7-2 to TRBJ1-1; D not resolved. Germline V gene sequence: CDR1 SGHTA, CDR2 FQGNSA. The V end was cut by 0 bases, the J end by 0 bases, with 5 bases between. The CDR3 has 14 residues. The CDR3 protein is CASSLAQMNTEAFF. CDR3 nucleotide sequence: TGTGCCAGCAGCTTAGCTCAGATGAACACTGAAGCTTTCTTT.

V is TRBV27 and J is TRBJ2-4; 7 positions agree with TRBD2. Germline-derived CDR1 and CDR2 are MNHEY and SMNVEV (reference sequence). V lost 6 bases to trimming and J lost 0 bases; unmatched junction nucleotides: 5. This CDR3 comprises 15 residues. In DNA form, the CDR3 reads TGTGCCAGCAGGGAGCGGGATCTAGCCAAAAACATTCAGTACTTC. Encoded protein: CASRERDLAKNIQYF.

The rearrangement links TRBV19 to TRBJ2-1, with 7 nucleotides matching TRBD2. Trimming cost V 10 bases and J 0 bases; bases outside gene matches: 3. The CDR3 contains 13 residues. Germline V gives CDR1 LNHDA, CDR2 SQIVND (reference sequence). The chain's CDR3 is CATGGHSYNEQFF. CDR3 DNA sequence: TGTGCCACGGGGGGTCACTCCTACAATGAGCAGTTCTTC.

This chain connects TRBV9 to TRBJ2-1; TRBD1 agrees at 7 bases. The J segment lost 1 base and the V segment lost 3 bases, leaving 7 bases of the junction unmatched. The CDR3 has 16 amino acids. Germline CDR1 reads SGDLS; CDR2 reads YYNGEE. The CDR3 bases are TGTGCCAGCAGCGCCACAGGGGCCCCTTCCTACAATGAGCAGTTCTTC. Translation gives CASSATGAPSYNEQFF.

The CDR3 spells CASSFVATTNEKLFF. CDR3 coding DNA: TGTGCCAGCAGTTTCGTGGCCACAACTAATGAAAAACTGTTTTTT. The chain recombines TRBV28 with TRBJ1-4; D ambiguous. The V and J ends lost 3 bases and 0 bases respectively, with 8 bases between them. The germline V gene has CDR1 MDHEN and CDR2 SYDVKM. The CDR3 sequence is 15 residues long. The entire variable domain, with the rest obtained from reference TRBV28 and TRBJ1-4, is as follows: DVKVTQSSRYLVKRTGEKVFLECVQDMDHENMFWYRQDPGLGLRLIYFSYDVKMKEKGDIPEGYSVSREKKERFSLILESASTNQTSMYLCASSFVATTNEKLFFGSGTQLSVL.